Below are 2 T cell receptor beta chains sequenced from a single sample in a study of cytomegalovirus exposure and HLA in healthy donors (dated by TCRdb to 2016 to 2017). Library preparation used the immunoSEQ multiplex PCR assay. For the multiplex PCR, a mixture combining 60 forward primers for TCR Vbeta segments and 13 reverse primers for TCR Jbeta segments was used. Drawn from immuneACCESS, this table holds only the in-frame rearrangements with V and J called that TCRdb kept. Clones are partly lost; checked studies trace under half to an unresolved V gene and leave the rest unexplained. For this sample there are over 90,000 clones; under 85% appear just once. Approximately 3.2% of the sample is held by the ten biggest clonotypes. The sequenced material came from PBMCs. Every receptor here comes from a female donor in good health and CMV-seropositive.

This clone was seen more than once but under ten times. This chain uses TRBV6-6 with TRBJ2-7, with a possible D match to TRBD2 (5 bases). Trimming took off 6 bases at V and 5 bases at J, with 11 bases between the two ends. The CDR3 loop spans 12 amino acids. Germline V gene sequence: CDR1 MNHNY, CDR2 SVGAGI (reference sequence). Written as DNA, the CDR3 is TGTGCCAGCAGAAGAGGGTACGACGAGCAGTACTTC. Its translation is CASRRGYDEQYF.

The V and J genes are TRBV5-1 and TRBJ1-2; D is unclear. Between the trimmed V and J ends, which lost 0 bases and 3 bases, there was a span of 6 bases. The germline gives CDR1 SGHRS, CDR2 YFSETQ. The CDR3 has 13 residues. The CDR3 region is CASSLGSDYGYTF. Written as DNA, the CDR3 is TGCGCCAGCAGCTTGGGTAGTGACTATGGCTACACCTTC. Full variable domain (rest looked up from reference TRBV5-1 and TRBJ1-2): KAGVTQTPRYLIKTRGQQVTLSCSPISGHRSVSWYQQTPGQGLQFLFEYFSETQRNKGNFPGRFSGRQFSNSRSEMNVSTLELGDSALYLCASSLGSDYGYTFGSGTRLTVV.